What follows are 21 T cell receptor beta chains derived from one specimen sequenced in a study of Ad26.COV2.S vaccination and SARS-CoV-2 variants. This table comes from immunoSEQ multiplex PCR, and its TCRdb copy is limited to in-frame clones, with some not included. Seen here are around 400,000 clones, 75% to 95% observed once, and the top ten hold 12%. Treatment reported: about 20 received Ad26.COV2.S at low or high dose, single or two shots; 5 received placebo; per-sample allocation not given. Day 63 following the first vaccine or placebo injection was when the samples were taken. Sequenced here: peripheral blood, sampled in a trial of Ad26.COV2.S vaccine versus placebo. Every receptor here comes from a person aged 18-60 years who received the Ad26.COV2.S COVID-19 vaccine or a placebo.

The gene calls are TRBV28 and TRBJ1-2; D remains ambiguous. The CDR3 has 16 amino acids. CDR1 is MDHEN, CDR2 SYDVKM, per germline. Trimming pared 4 bases from V and 2 bases from J, leaving 17 bases between. For the CDR3, the DNA is TGTGCCAGCAGTTCCTTCGGGGAGACCTTAAACTATGGCTACACCTTC. Translating gives CASSSFGETLNYGYTF.

V and J are TRBV7-2 and TRBJ2-4; 12 bases fit TRBD2. With 5 bases clipped from V and 6 bases from J, the junction kept 17 bases outside the gene matches. The CDR3 is made up of 19 amino acids. In germline, CDR1 is SGHTA, CDR2 FQGNSA. CDR3 protein: CASSPQVGLAGGRGNIQYF. The CDR3 DNA follows: TGTGCCAGCAGCCCCCAGGTGGGGCTAGCGGGAGGGCGGGGAAACATTCAGTACTTC.

V and J are TRBV5-1 and TRBJ2-2; 9 positions match TRBD1. The CDR3 sequence is 16 residues long. The trim removed 3 bases at V and 0 bases at J, leaving 3 bases unmatched. Germline CDR1 reads SGHRS; CDR2 reads YFSETQ. CDR3 DNA: TGCGCCAGCAGCTACCGACAGGGGGCGAACACCGGGGAGCTGTTTTTT. Residues: CASSYRQGANTGELFF.

This clone was seen more than once but under ten times. V and J are TRBV28 and TRBJ1-2; D may be TRBD1 (6 bases). The CDR3 covers 15 residues. In germline, CDR1 is MDHEN, CDR2 SYDVKM. V was pared by 1 base and J by 4 bases, with 13 bases between. CDR3 region: CASSLSTGPGYGYTF. Written as DNA, the CDR3 is TGTGCCAGCAGTTTATCCACAGGGCCGGGCTATGGCTACACCTTC.

The rearrangement joins TRBV7-2 to TRBJ2-5, with 8 bases identical to TRBD2. Per germline, CDR1 SGHTA and CDR2 FQGNSA. V shed 5 bases, J shed 4 bases, and the junction held 9 bases outside the gene matches. The CDR3 has 15 amino acids. The CDR3 loop is CASSKLAAVGETQYF. CDR3 bases: TGTGCCAGCAGCAAACTAGCGGCGGTTGGAGAGACCCAGTACTTC.

This clone was detected only once. This sequence joins TRBV5-1 and TRBJ2-7, with 13 bases matching TRBD2. This CDR3 has 15 residues. In germline, CDR1 is SGHRS, CDR2 YFSETQ. V shed 4 bases and J 5 bases; nucleotides not matched to a gene: 6. The CDR3 sequence: CASSPGLAGANEQYF. CDR3 DNA sequence: TGCGCCAGCAGCCCCGGACTAGCGGGAGCGAACGAGCAGTACTTC. Full variable domain (remainder filled in from reference TRBV5-1 and TRBJ2-7): KAGVTQTPRYLIKTRGQQVTLSCSPISGHRSVSWYQQTPGQGLQFLFEYFSETQRNKGNFPGRFSGRQFSNSRSEMNVSTLELGDSALYLCASSPGLAGANEQYFGPGTRLTVT.

The sample holds a few counts of this clone. In DNA form, the CDR3 reads TGCGCCAGCAGCTTGGGCAGCGGGAGGACTAGCACAGATACGCAGTATTTT. The encoded protein is CASSLGSGRTSTDTQYF. J is TRBJ2-3 and V is TRBV5-1, with TRBD2 matching over 9 bases. The V and J ends lost 0 bases and 0 bases, in that order; junction bases with no gene match: 5. Germline V lookup: CDR1 SGHRS, CDR2 YFSETQ. The length of the CDR3 is 17 residues.

Turning to this clone: Within the sample, other DNA sequences also encode this same CDR3. The rearrangement links TRBV2 to TRBJ2-7; D unclear. Between the trimmed V and J ends, which lost 4 bases and 4 bases, there was a span of 2 bases. The CDR3 extends over 10 amino acids. The germline gives CDR1 SNHLY, CDR2 FYNNEI. The CDR3 bases are TGTGCCAGCAGTGGTTACGAGCAGTACTTC. This encodes CASSGYEQYF.

V and J are TRBV5-4 and TRBJ2-3; no firm D call. CDR3 size: 13 residues. CDR1 SGHNT and CDR2 YYREEE come from the germline V gene (reference sequence). V lost 3 bases to trimming and J lost 0 bases, with 5 bases between them. CDR3 region: CASSSHSTDTQYF. Written as DNA, the CDR3 is TGTGCCAGCAGCTCCCACAGCACAGATACGCAGTATTTT.

The chain links TRBV18 to TRBJ1-5; 7 positions match TRBD1. Germline V lookup: CDR1 KGHSH, CDR2 LQKENI. Trimming took 2 bases from V and 6 from J; bases not matched to a gene: 7. The CDR3 is made up of 15 amino acids. The CDR3 DNA is TGTGCCAGCTCACCAACGGGACAGTCGCGTCAGCCCCAGCATTTT. Protein sequence: CASSPTGQSRQPQHF. Supplemented by reference TRBV18 and TRBJ1-5, the full variable domain reads NAGVMQNPRHLVRRRGQEARLRCSPMKGHSHVYWYRQLPEEGLKFMVYLQKENIIDESGMPKERFSAEFPKEGPSILRIQQVVRGDSAAYFCASSPTGQSRQPQHFGDGTRLSIL.

The chain links TRBV5-1 to TRBJ2-3; the D gene is possibly TRBD2 (6 bases). CDR3 length: 13 amino acids. Trimming stripped 4 bases from V and 5 bases from J, with 11 bases between. The germline CDR1 and CDR2 sequences are SGHRS and YFSETQ. Here the CDR3 reads CASSPEGGDTQYF. As DNA, the CDR3 is TGCGCCAGCAGCCCGGAGGGTGGAGATACGCAGTATTTT. The whole variable domain, remainder taken from reference TRBV5-1 and TRBJ2-3, is KAGVTQTPRYLIKTRGQQVTLSCSPISGHRSVSWYQQTPGQGLQFLFEYFSETQRNKGNFPGRFSGRQFSNSRSEMNVSTLELGDSALYLCASSPEGGDTQYFGPGTRLTVL.

The chain is built from TRBV9 and TRBJ2-1, with D perhaps matching TRBD2 (6 bases). Germline V gives CDR1 SGDLS, CDR2 YYNGEE. The CDR3 is 17 residues long. V was cut by 4 bases and J by 4 bases, with 21 bases left in between. CDR3 loop: CASSTRLVSSLYNEQFF. CDR3 DNA: TGTGCCAGCAGCACACGACTAGTCTCGAGTTTATACAATGAGCAGTTCTTC.

This chain uses TRBV13 with TRBJ2-1, with 8 bases aligning to TRBD1. This CDR3 region has 14 residues. V was clipped by 5 bases and J by 2 bases; unmatched bases: 2. Germline lookup yields CDR1 PRHDT and CDR2 FYEKMQ (reference sequence). Here the CDR3 reads CASSPQGAYNEQFF. Written as DNA, the CDR3 is TGTGCCAGCAGCCCACAGGGGGCCTACAATGAGCAGTTCTTC.

The chain links TRBV27 to TRBJ2-1, with 12 bases that match TRBD2. V was clipped by 0 bases and J by 7 bases; unmatched bases: 10. The CDR3 length is 18 residues. Germline loops: CDR1 MNHEY, CDR2 SMNVEV (reference sequence). The CDR3 sequence is CASSLSPLAGGPGNEQFF. The CDR3 coding sequence is TGTGCCAGCAGTTTATCCCCGCTAGCGGGAGGGCCTGGTAATGAGCAGTTCTTC.

The chain couples TRBV30 to TRBJ2-2; 13 positions match TRBD2. From germline, CDR1 is GTSNPN and CDR2 SVGIG (reference sequence). The CDR3 length is 15 residues. V lost 2 bases, J lost 5 bases, and 2 bases stayed unmatched. Written as DNA, the CDR3 is TGTGCCTGGAGTCGACTAGCGGGAGGAACCGGGGAGCTGTTTTTT. This gives the protein CAWSRLAGGTGELFF.

V gene TRBV7-6 combines with J gene TRBJ2-1; 13 bases agree with TRBD2. The ends lost 3 bases at V and 4 bases at J; junction bases unmatched: 15. Germline V gene sequence: CDR1 SGHVS, CDR2 FNYEAQ. There are 20 residues in the CDR3. The CDR3 region has the DNA TGTGCCAGCAGCTTTTTCTCAGGACTAGCGGGAGAGGGGATTTACAATGAGCAGTTCTTC. Encoded protein: CASSFFSGLAGEGIYNEQFF.

V and J are TRBV5-1 and TRBJ1-1, with a tentative D call TRBD1 (5 bases). Trimming left V 3 bases short and J 0 bases short, with 9 bases between. The CDR3 has 14 residues. Germline V gene sequence: CDR1 SGHRS, CDR2 YFSETQ. The CDR3 DNA reads TGCGCCAGCAGCTCGGGACCCATGAACACTGAAGCTTTCTTT. Residues: CASSSGPMNTEAFF.

V is TRBV28 and J is TRBJ1-5; D is perhaps TRBD1 (6 bases). CDR1 is MDHEN, CDR2 SYDVKM, per germline. V lost 2 bases and J lost 11, with 16 bases in between. There are 14 residues in the CDR3. CDR3 amino acids: CASSLTGHGEAQHF. The DNA for the CDR3 is TGTGCCAGCAGTTTAACAGGGCACGGGGAGGCCCAGCATTTT.

The chain employs TRBV14 and TRBJ2-4; either TRBD1 or TRBD2 may fit D (6 bases each). In germline, CDR1 is SGHDN, CDR2 FVKESK. The CDR3 loop spans 15 amino acids. Trimming removed 1 base at V and 8 bases at J, with 15 bases between. The DNA of the CDR3 is TGTGCCAGCAGCCAAGGGAGGGGGAGAGGATACATTCAGTACTTC. The encoded protein is CASSQGRGRGYIQYF.

V gene TRBV6-1 combines with J gene TRBJ2-7, with 8 bases matching TRBD1. This CDR3 contains 14 residues. V lost 3 bases and J lost 3; bases outside the gene matches: 4. Germline V CDR1 and CDR2: MNHNS, SASEGT. As DNA, the CDR3 is TGTGCCAGCAGTGAGGACAGGGACGGCTACGAGCAGTACTTC. The encoded protein is CASSEDRDGYEQYF.

The chain joins TRBV11-1 to TRBJ2-7; D not resolved. CDR3 length: 13 residues. V was cut by 4 bases and J by 4 bases, with 11 bases left in between. Germline CDR1 is SGHAT and CDR2 is FQDESV (reference sequence). CDR3 sequence: CASSSLMGYEQYF. CDR3 DNA sequence: TGTGCCAGCAGCTCCCTAATGGGTTACGAGCAGTACTTC.